Listed below are T cell receptor beta chains from one sample, sequenced in a study of blood T cell repertoires in COVID-19. Clones were read by immunoSEQ multiplex PCR, and TCRdb kept only the in-frame ones, dropping some. Among 130,000 or so clones listed, 77% were seen once. The specimen was peripheral blood. Receptors were obtained from a human donor in a cohort sampled during active COVID-19. The CDR3 runs from the conserved cysteine through the conserved F or W. The D gene is left open where the match is weak. A clone size is listed for some rows: how often the clone was seen (once, few, many), or a class if it is expanded.

V gene: TRBV25-1; D gene: -; J gene: TRBJ1-3; clone size: few; CDR3 DNA: TGTGCCAGCAGTGAATTCGGGTCGAACTCTGGAAACACCATATATTTT; CDR3 protein: CASSEFGSNSGNTIYF
V gene: TRBV27; D gene: TRBD2; J gene: TRBJ2-7; clone size: -; CDR3 DNA: TGTGCCAGCAGTTTAAGCGGGAGCTCCTACGAGCAGTACTTC; CDR3 protein: CASSLSGSSYEQYF
V gene: TRBV3-1/TRBV3-2; D gene: TRBD1; J gene: TRBJ2-2; clone size: -; CDR3 DNA: TGTGCCAGCAGCCAAGTCCCACAGGGGGCGAACACCGGGGAGCTGTTTTTT; CDR3 protein: CASSQVPQGANTGELFF
V gene: TRBV11-3; D gene: TRBD1; J gene: TRBJ1-4; clone size: -; CDR3 DNA: TGTGCCAGCAGCTTACAAGGGGGCGTAGAAAAACTGTTTTTT; CDR3 protein: CASSLQGGVEKLFF
V gene: TRBV19; D gene: TRBD1; J gene: TRBJ2-1; clone size: -; CDR3 DNA: TGTGCCAGTACCGTTGGACAGGGGGCCGATGAGCAGTTCTTC; CDR3 protein: CASTVGQGADEQFF
V gene: TRBV4-1; D gene: -; J gene: TRBJ1-2; clone size: -; CDR3 DNA: TGCGCCAGCAGCCAAGATCCCACTAACTATGGCTACACCTTC; CDR3 protein: CASSQDPTNYGYTF
V gene: TRBV19; D gene: -; J gene: TRBJ2-7; clone size: -; CDR3 DNA: TGTGCCAGTAGTATGACTCAAGACGGAGCATCCTACGAGCAGTACTTC; CDR3 protein: CASSMTQDGASYEQYF
V gene: TRBV30; D gene: TRBD1; J gene: TRBJ1-6; clone size: -; CDR3 DNA: TGTGCCTGGAGTGATCCGGACAGGTCAGATGGGTATAATTCACCCCTCCACTTT; CDR3 protein: CAWSDPDRSDGYNSPLHF
V gene: TRBV28; D gene: -; J gene: TRBJ1-2; clone size: -; CDR3 DNA: TGTGCCAGCAGTTTACGGGACTATGGCTACACCTTC; CDR3 protein: CASSLRDYGYTF
V gene: TRBV7-9; D gene: -; J gene: TRBJ1-6; clone size: few; CDR3 DNA: TGTGCCAGCAGCTTAACAGAAAATTCACCCCTCCACTTT; CDR3 protein: CASSLTENSPLHF
V gene: TRBV27; D gene: TRBD1; J gene: TRBJ1-1; clone size: -; CDR3 DNA: TGTGCCAGCACCAAGACAGGGGCTAGCGATGAAGCTTTCTTT; CDR3 protein: CASTKTGASDEAFF
V gene: TRBV14; D gene: -; J gene: TRBJ1-4; clone size: -; CDR3 DNA: TGTGCCAGCAGCCAAGATTGGGAGGAGTCGAATGAAAAACTGTTTTTT; CDR3 protein: CASSQDWEESNEKLFF
V gene: TRBV7-9; D gene: TRBD1; J gene: TRBJ2-7; clone size: -; CDR3 DNA: TGTGCCAGCAGCCCCGACAGGGAAACCAGCGAGCAGTACTTC; CDR3 protein: CASSPDRETSEQYF